These 32 T cell receptor beta chains share one sample of origin, sequenced in a study of T cell repertoires in cytomegalovirus infection. TCRdb analysed the reads with MiXCR anew, one entry per CDR3 protein. This sample yields about 740,000 distinct CDR3 sequences, of which about a third are seen a single time; about 2.8% belongs to the top ten. The sample taken for sequencing was PBMCs. The receptors were sampled from a human donor in good health (CMV status not recorded). Some clones in this sample may be carry-over from other donors' samples.

The chain recombines TRBV12-5 with TRBJ1-2, with D tentatively TRBD1 (6 bases). Trimming left V 0 bases short and J 0 bases short, with 14 bases between. The germline gives CDR1 LGHNT, CDR2 FRNRAP. There are 17 residues in the CDR3. DNA of the CDR3: TGTGCTAGTGGTTTGGTACCAGGGGATCCCGCTAACTATGGCTACACCTTC. Protein product: CASGLVPGDPANYGYTF.

This clonotype was seen only a few times. The V gene is TRBV24-1, the J gene TRBJ2-2, with D perhaps matching TRBD1 (5 bases). Germline-derived CDR1 and CDR2 are KGHDR and SFDVKD. The ends were cut back, 3 bases at V and 5 bases at J, with 9 bases in the middle. The CDR3 sequence is 14 residues long. CDR3 nucleotides: TGTGCCACCAGTGATCTAGGGGTGACCGGGGAGCTGTTTTTT. Its protein is CATSDLGVTGELFF.

This clonotype came up a few times. The chain combines TRBV11-2 with TRBJ2-5, with unresolved D. Trimming took off 1 base at V and 2 bases at J, with 11 bases between the two ends. The germline V gene has CDR1 SGHAT and CDR2 FQNNGV. The CDR3 covers 15 residues. The CDR3: CASSLGILGQETQYF. CDR3 coding DNA: TGTGCCAGCAGCTTAGGGATCTTAGGGCAAGAGACCCAGTACTTC.

The chain joins TRBV7-8 to TRBJ1-4; the D gene is possibly TRBD1 (6 bases). V dropped 0 bases and J dropped 5 bases, with 28 bases sitting between them. The CDR3 length is 21 residues. Germline CDR1 SGHVS, CDR2 FQNEAQ. CDR3 sequence (DNA): TGTGCCAGCAGCTTAGCTTTGGTCGTCTTGACAGGACAAACCTTCAATGAAAAACTGTTTTTT. It yields the protein CASSLALVVLTGQTFNEKLFF.

This clonotype was found a few times. The V gene is TRBV12-3 or TRBV12-4, the J gene TRBJ2-1; maybe TRBD2 (6 bases). CDR3 length: 15 residues. V shed 3 bases and J shed 6 bases, with 15 bases lying between them. The CDR3 DNA sequence: TGTGCCAGCAGTTTTGGGACTCTCGGGGCCAATGAGCAGTTCTTC. Translating it yields CASSFGTLGANEQFF.

The chain couples TRBV28 to TRBJ2-5; 14 bases map to TRBD2. Germline loops: CDR1 MDHEN, CDR2 SYDVKM. V trimming: 4 bases; J trimming: 2 bases; junction bases outside the gene matches: 9. The CDR3 extends over 18 amino acids. The CDR3 DNA follows: TGTGCCAGCAGTTCGAGGAGGACTAGCGGGAGGAAACAAGAGACCCAGTACTTC. This encodes CASSSRRTSGRKQETQYF.

This chain uses TRBV5-4 with TRBJ2-2, with 8 bases matching TRBD1. The trim removed 4 bases at V and 4 bases at J, leaving 9 bases unmatched. The length of the CDR3 is 16 residues. Germline V CDR1 and CDR2: SGHNT, YYREEE (reference sequence). The CDR3 coding sequence is TGTGCCAGCAGCATAGGACAGGGCCGAACCACCGGGGAGCTGTTTTTT. Translating gives CASSIGQGRTTGELFF.

The chain combines TRBV5-1 with TRBJ1-1; 7 bases agree with TRBD1. This CDR3 is 14 amino acids long. J gave up 5 bases and V 2 bases, and 6 bases lay outside the gene matches. Germline-derived CDR1 and CDR2 are SGHRS and YFSETQ. CDR3 DNA: TGCGCCAGCAGCTTTGCAGACAGGGTGACTGAAGCTTTCTTT. Amino acid sequence: CASSFADRVTEAFF.

This clonotype has more than one count but fewer than ten. J is TRBJ1-5 and V is TRBV6-6, with D unclear. Per germline, CDR1 MNHNY and CDR2 SVGAGI (reference sequence). This CDR3 is built from 12 residues. Trimming shortened V by 2 bases and J by 6 bases, and 5 bases separated the two germline ends. CDR3 DNA: TGTGCCAGCAGTTACGATTTTCAGCCCCAGCATTTT. Translating it yields CASSYDFQPQHF.

The rearrangement uses TRBV18 and TRBJ2-1, with 13 bases fitting TRBD2. With 1 base clipped from V and 6 bases from J, the junction kept 9 bases outside the gene matches. CDR3 length equals 18 residues. CDR1 and CDR2 (germline): KGHSH, LQKENI. The chain's CDR3 is CASSPRGTSGGAGNEQFF. DNA for the CDR3: TGTGCCAGCTCACCACGAGGAACTAGCGGGGGGGCGGGCAATGAGCAGTTCTTC.

This clonotype was seen ten or more times. The chain has TRBV28 and TRBJ2-5; possibly TRBD2 for D (7 bases). Germline CDR1 MDHEN, CDR2 SYDVKM. Deletions cut 5 bases from V and 5 bases from J, with 18 bases between. The CDR3 runs 15 residues. The CDR3 loop is CASSEIWGGEETQYF. The CDR3 coding sequence is TGTGCCAGCAGTGAAATATGGGGGGGCGAGGAGACCCAGTACTTC. The full variable domain, in which reference TRBV28 and TRBJ2-5 provide the parts outside the CDR3, is DVKVTQSSRYLVKRTGEKVFLECVQDMDHENMFWYRQDPGLGLRLIYFSYDVKMKEKGDIPEGYSVSREKKERFSLILESASTNQTSMYLCASSEIWGGEETQYFGPGTRLLVL.

The chain uses TRBV6-8 and TRBJ1-2, with unresolved D. The CDR3 length is 17 residues. Germline V gives CDR1 MNHGY, CDR2 SAAAGT. Trimming took 5 bases from V and 6 from J, leaving 25 bases between them. CDR3 protein: CASSKGYDTLRSNGYTF. In DNA, the CDR3 is TGTGCCAGCAGTAAAGGATATGACACCCTGAGGAGCAATGGCTACACCTTC.

This chain joins TRBV6-6 and TRBJ1-2; the match to TRBD1 covers 8 bases. CDR3 length: 14 amino acids. V was pared by 0 bases and J by 6 bases, with 3 bases of the junction left unmatched. Germline V CDR1 and CDR2: MNHNY, SVGAGI (reference sequence). The CDR3 region has the DNA TGTGCCAGCAGTTACTCGGCGACAGGGGATGGCTACACCTTC. Protein product: CASSYSATGDGYTF.

This clonotype was seen a handful of times. The rearrangement uses TRBV4-1 and TRBJ1-2; the D gene is possibly TRBD1 (6 bases). The length of the CDR3 is 17 residues. V lost 0 bases to trimming and J lost 8 bases, with 22 bases between them. Germline V CDR1 and CDR2: MGHRA, YSYEKL. The DNA for the CDR3 is TGCGCCAGCAGCCAAGATCACGGGGGACACCTAGGAAGAGGCTACACCTTC. As protein: CASSQDHGGHLGRGYTF.

The chain carries TRBV6-5 and TRBJ2-3; 14 bases line up with TRBD2. Unmatched junction bases numbered 8, after V lost 5 bases and J lost 1 base. The CDR3 runs 18 residues. Germline values: CDR1 MNHEY, CDR2 SVGAGI. The CDR3 sequence is CASSPGTSGSGGTDTQYF. For the CDR3, the DNA is TGTGCCAGCAGTCCCGGGACTAGCGGGAGCGGGGGCACAGATACGCAGTATTTT.

This clonotype has a single count. The rearrangement uses TRBV29-1 and TRBJ1-2, with 8 bases lining up with TRBD1. The CDR3 runs to 13 residues. Trimming removed 5 bases from V and 4 bases from J; junction bases left unmatched: 6. In germline, CDR1 is SQVTM, CDR2 ANQGSEA. Here the CDR3 DNA reads TGCAGCGTTCGTCAGGGGGCTAGCTATGGCTACACCTTC. It codes for CSVRQGASYGYTF.

J is TRBJ2-3 and V is TRBV5-1, with D possibly being TRBD1 (5 bases). The CDR3 runs to 14 residues. V dropped 4 bases and J dropped 0 bases, with 9 bases sitting between them. Germline loops: CDR1 SGHRS, CDR2 YFSETQ. This chain's CDR3 is CASSTGQSTDTQYF. The DNA for the CDR3 is TGCGCCAGCAGCACAGGACAAAGCACAGATACGCAGTATTTT.

The chain recombines TRBV20-1 with TRBJ1-1; D gene ambiguous. The CDR3 spans 15 residues. The V end was cut by 0 bases, the J end by 0 bases, with 11 bases between. Germline V gene sequence: CDR1 DFQATT, CDR2 SNEGSKA (reference sequence). CDR3 DNA sequence: TGCAGTGCTAGAGATCATCTGGGGATGAACACTGAAGCTTTCTTT. The encoded protein is CSARDHLGMNTEAFF.

The V and J genes are TRBV28 and TRBJ1-5; maybe TRBD1 (6 bases). The V and J ends lost 8 bases and 2 bases respectively, with 16 bases between them. Germline V gene data show CDR1 as MDHEN and CDR2 as SYDVKM. The CDR3 runs 15 residues. CDR3 loop: CASGGASLGNQPQHF. The CDR3 coding sequence is TGTGCCAGCGGGGGGGCCAGCTTGGGCAATCAGCCCCAGCATTTT.

This clonotype occurred many times. This rearrangement joins TRBV5-8 to TRBJ2-5, with 8 nucleotides matching TRBD1. This CDR3 comprises 16 residues. Looked up from germline, CDR1 is SGHTS and CDR2 is YDEGEE. Unmatched junction bases numbered 10, after V lost 4 bases and J lost 2 bases. DNA for the CDR3: TGTGCCAGCAGCATCGGACAGGGCCCAGGGCAAGAGACCCAGTACTTC. This translates into CASSIGQGPGQETQYF. Using reference TRBV5-8 and TRBJ2-5 for the parts outside the CDR3, the full variable domain is EAGVTQSPTHLIKTRGQQATLRCSPISGHTSVYWYQQALGLGLQFLLWYDEGEERNRGNFPPRFSGRQFPNYSSELNVNALELEDSALYLCASSIGQGPGQETQYFGPGTRLLVL.

The rearrangement uses TRBV5-1 and TRBJ2-1; D is possibly TRBD2 (5 bases). Per the germline V gene, CDR1 is SGHRS and CDR2 is YFSETQ. V gave up 0 bases and J gave up 3 bases, with 16 bases separating them. The CDR3 totals 17 residues. The CDR3 sequence is CASSLAVGDVRYNEQFF. CDR3 nucleotide sequence: TGCGCCAGCAGCTTGGCCGTGGGAGACGTACGCTACAATGAGCAGTTCTTC. The full variable domain, completed using reference TRBV5-1 and TRBJ2-1, is KAGVTQTPRYLIKTRGQQVTLSCSPISGHRSVSWYQQTPGQGLQFLFEYFSETQRNKGNFPGRFSGRQFSNSRSEMNVSTLELGDSALYLCASSLAVGDVRYNEQFFGPGTRLTVL.

The genes are TRBV2 and TRBJ2-1; TRBD2 is a possible D gene (6 bases). This CDR3 spans 13 amino acids. CDR1 SNHLY and CDR2 FYNNEI come from the germline V gene. Trimming pared 3 bases from V and 9 bases from J, leaving 12 bases between. The CDR3 protein is CASSDRRDFEQFF. In nucleotides, the CDR3 is TGTGCCAGCAGTGACCGGCGGGACTTTGAGCAGTTCTTC.

The V gene is TRBV19, the J gene TRBJ2-5, with 10 positions matching TRBD2. The CDR3 spans 16 residues. Per germline, CDR1 LNHDA and CDR2 SQIVND (reference sequence). Trimming cost V 8 bases and J 5 bases; bases outside gene matches: 14. The CDR3 DNA sequence: TGTGCCAGTTCCTCTCGGGCTAGCGGGAGTTGGGAGACCCAGTACTTC. It is translated as CASSSRASGSWETQYF.

This rearrangement joins TRBV28 to TRBJ2-3; 14 nucleotides line up with TRBD2. Germline V gene data show CDR1 as MDHEN and CDR2 as SYDVKM. J gave up 5 bases and V 4 bases, and 17 bases lay outside the gene matches. The CDR3 runs 20 residues. The DNA of the CDR3 is TGTGCCAGCAGTTCCCACCGACTAGCGGGAGGGCCGGCTGCGGAAGATACGCAGTATTTT. Protein product: CASSSHRLAGGPAAEDTQYF. Complete variable domain (other parts from reference TRBV28 and TRBJ2-3): DVKVTQSSRYLVKRTGEKVFLECVQDMDHENMFWYRQDPGLGLRLIYFSYDVKMKEKGDIPEGYSVSREKKERFSLILESASTNQTSMYLCASSSHRLAGGPAAEDTQYFGPGTRLTVL.

The chain recombines TRBV6-1 with TRBJ1-5, with a weak D call TRBD1 (6 bases). The CDR3 consists of 14 residues. Germline assignment: CDR1 MNHNS and CDR2 SASEGT. V dropped 4 bases and J dropped 6 bases, with 13 bases sitting between them. The CDR3 DNA reads TGTGCCAGCAGTGGTCCGGACAGCGGTCAGCCCCAGCATTTT. Residues: CASSGPDSGQPQHF.

V gene TRBV12-3 or TRBV12-4 combines with J gene TRBJ2-1, with D possibly being TRBD1 (6 bases). V lost 7 bases and J 5 bases, leaving 18 bases between the germline ends. This CDR3 is built from 15 residues. The CDR3 DNA is TGTGCCAGCAACTTTAGGGGGTTTGGGGACAATGAGCAGTTCTTC. Protein product: CASNFRGFGDNEQFF.

V gene TRBV10-3 combines with J gene TRBJ1-1; tentatively, D is TRBD1 (6 bases). This CDR3 comprises 15 residues. CDR1 and CDR2 from the germline V gene are ENHRY and SYGVKD. V was clipped by 3 bases and J by 0 bases, with 11 bases between them. CDR3 loop: CAISDLEGVNTEAFF. For the CDR3, the DNA is TGTGCCATCAGTGACTTAGAGGGGGTGAACACTGAAGCTTTCTTT.

This clonotype came up a few times. The V call is TRBV12-3 or TRBV12-4, the J call TRBJ2-1; D call uncertain. V lost 0 bases and J 5 bases, leaving 11 bases between the germline ends. The CDR3 runs to 15 residues. The CDR3 spells CASSLARTEHNEQFF. DNA for the CDR3: TGTGCCAGCAGTTTAGCGCGGACGGAGCACAATGAGCAGTTCTTC.

The gene calls are TRBV28 and TRBJ1-1; possible D gene TRBD1, 6 bases. V was clipped by 5 bases and J by 5 bases, with 15 bases between them. Germline values: CDR1 MDHEN, CDR2 SYDVKM. The CDR3 extends over 14 amino acids. CDR3: CASSTPGAWTEAFF. The CDR3 DNA reads as TGTGCCAGCAGTACCCCGGGGGCGTGGACTGAAGCTTTCTTT.

This chain joins TRBV11-2 and TRBJ2-1, with 7 bases that match TRBD2. In germline, CDR1 is SGHAT, CDR2 FQNNGV. The V and J ends lost 5 bases and 5 bases, in that order; junction bases with no gene match: 9. The CDR3 has 15 amino acids. The CDR3: CASSPISGPDNEQFF. CDR3 DNA sequence: TGTGCCAGCAGCCCCATTAGCGGGCCCGACAATGAGCAGTTCTTC.

This clonotype was seen a handful of times. This chain links TRBV6-1 with TRBJ1-2; possibly TRBD1 for D (6 bases). V lost 0 bases and J lost 5, with 13 bases in between. There are 15 residues in the CDR3. Germline values: CDR1 MNHNS, CDR2 SASEGT. As DNA, the CDR3 is TGTGCCAGCAGTGAAGCGCTTTACAGGGAGTATGGCTACACCTTC. It is translated as CASSEALYREYGYTF.

V is TRBV12-3 or TRBV12-4 and J is TRBJ2-1; 11 bases line up with TRBD2. The CDR3 totals 15 residues. J was trimmed by 7 bases and V by 3 bases; bases with no gene match: 5. CDR3 in amino acids: CASSLRASGRNEQFF. CDR3 in DNA: TGTGCCAGCAGTTTGAGGGCTAGCGGGAGGAATGAGCAGTTCTTC.